These 23 T cell receptor beta chains came from one sample sequenced in a study of T cells in Graves' hyperthyroidism and ophthalmopathy. There were TCR beta CDR3 regions amplified from RNA transcripts. First-round RT-PCR of the TCR CDR3 relied on the HTBI primer set. One entry per CDR3 protein results from TCRdb running MiXCR on the multiplex PCR reads. The repertoire holds around 520,000 distinct CDR3 sequences, 14% seen once, with approximately 15% in the top ten. Material for sequencing was blood. These TCRs come from a woman between 35 and 50 years old with Graves' hyperthyroidism.

This chain links TRBV5-8 with TRBJ2-5; 10 bases are shared with TRBD1. There are 15 residues in the CDR3. J gave up 2 bases and V 0 bases, and 1 base lay outside the gene matches. CDR1 is SGHTS and CDR2 is YDEGEE in the germline V gene. The CDR3 DNA reads TGTGCCAGCAGCTTGGTGGACAGGGGGCAAGAGACCCAGTACTTC. It is translated as CASSLVDRGQETQYF.

This clonotype has ten or more counts. The V gene is TRBV5-1, the J gene TRBJ2-1, with TRBD2 matching over 7 bases. V lost 0 bases and J lost 9; bases outside the gene matches: 6. Germline V CDR1 and CDR2: SGHRS, YFSETQ. The CDR3 is made up of 14 amino acids. The CDR3 sequence: CASSLGGGSGEQFF. The CDR3 DNA reads TGCGCCAGCAGCTTGGGGGGCGGGAGTGGTGAGCAGTTCTTC.

This clonotype was recorded many times. The chain couples TRBV2 to TRBJ2-3; no firm D call. CDR3 length: 14 amino acids. The germline CDR1 and CDR2 sequences are SNHLY and FYNNEI. Trimming cost V 6 bases and J 0 bases, with 10 bases left between them. The CDR3 protein is CASRGRSSTDTQYF. CDR3 DNA sequence: TGTGCCAGCAGAGGACGTTCCAGCACAGATACGCAGTATTTT. Variable domain in full (rest from reference TRBV2 and TRBJ2-3): EPEVTQTPSHQVTQMGQEVILRCVPISNHLYFYWYRQILGQKVEFLVSFYNNEISEKSEIFDDQFSVERPDGSNFTLKIRSTKLEDSAMYFCASRGRSSTDTQYFGPGTRLTVL.

The V gene is TRBV20-1, the J gene TRBJ2-5; maybe TRBD2 (6 bases). CDR1 is DFQATT and CDR2 is SNEGSKA in the germline V gene (reference sequence). Trimming shortened V by 3 bases and J by 5 bases, and 13 bases separated the two germline ends. The CDR3 runs to 13 residues. The CDR3 nucleotides read TGCAGTGCTAGTGCCGGACTAAGGGAGACCCAGTACTTC. Its protein product is CSASAGLRETQYF.

This clonotype was observed many times. The chain uses TRBV20-1 and TRBJ1-1; D is undetermined. Germline lookup yields CDR1 DFQATT and CDR2 SNEGSKA (reference sequence). The CDR3 totals 13 residues. Trimming stripped 0 bases from V and 6 bases from J, with 11 bases between. In DNA form, the CDR3 reads TGCAGTGCTAGAGAGGCCAACACGGCTGAAGCTTTCTTT. As protein: CSAREANTAEAFF.

This sequence joins TRBV28 and TRBJ1-2, with a weak D call TRBD1 (5 bases). The CDR3 covers 14 residues. Germline CDR1 reads MDHEN; CDR2 reads SYDVKM. V gave up 1 base and J gave up 4 bases, with 10 bases separating them. The CDR3 coding sequence is TGTGCCAGCAGTTTATATGACGGGGGCTATGGCTACACCTTC. Translation gives CASSLYDGGYGYTF.

On this clonotype itself: A much larger clone is a single base away; this may be a read error. The gene calls are TRBV7-9 and TRBJ1-2; D may be TRBD1 (5 bases). CDR3 size: 14 residues. CDR1 is SEHNR, CDR2 FQNEAQ, per germline (reference sequence). The CDR3: CANSGPRDGYGYTF. CDR3 nucleotides: TGTGCCAACAGCGGACCCAGGGATGGCTATGGCTACACCTTC.

This clonotype was seen repeatedly, ten times or more. The chain uses TRBV11-2 and TRBJ2-7; TRBD2 agrees at 11 bases. The V and J ends lost 0 bases and 5 bases, in that order; junction bases with no gene match: 9. The length of the CDR3 is 17 residues. Germline CDR1 SGHAT, CDR2 FQNNGV. The CDR3 protein is CASSLDSGRALGDEQYF. DNA of the CDR3: TGTGCCAGCAGCTTAGATAGCGGGAGGGCCCTCGGGGACGAGCAGTACTTC.

V gene TRBV5-8 combines with J gene TRBJ2-7; no definite D call. In germline, CDR1 is SGHTS, CDR2 YDEGEE. The CDR3 has 13 residues. The V end lost 1 base, the J end lost 7 bases, and 12 bases lay between the germline ends. The CDR3, as DNA: TGTGCCAGCAGCTTGAAAAAGGATAGTGAGCAGTACTTC. Translating gives CASSLKKDSEQYF. The variable domain in full, with the rest retrieved from reference TRBV5-8 and TRBJ2-7, is EAGVTQSPTHLIKTRGQQATLRCSPISGHTSVYWYQQALGLGLQFLLWYDEGEERNRGNFPPRFSGRQFPNYSSELNVNALELEDSALYLCASSLKKDSEQYFGPGTRLTVT.

The table lists this clonotype with many counts. This chain links TRBV2 with TRBJ2-7, with TRBD1 matching over 10 bases. Germline CDR1 SNHLY, CDR2 FYNNEI. V was clipped by 6 bases and J by 2 bases; unmatched bases: 7. The length of the CDR3 is 15 residues. The CDR3 loop is CASRIGQGGTYEQYF. CDR3 DNA: TGTGCCAGCAGGATAGGACAGGGGGGAACCTACGAGCAGTACTTC. Together with reference TRBV2 and TRBJ2-7, the CDR3 gives the full variable domain: EPEVTQTPSHQVTQMGQEVILRCVPISNHLYFYWYRQILGQKVEFLVSFYNNEISEKSEIFDDQFSVERPDGSNFTLKIRSTKLEDSAMYFCASRIGQGGTYEQYFGPGTRLTVT.

This clonotype showed up many times. J is TRBJ1-5 and V is TRBV20-1; 10 nucleotides line up with TRBD1. The CDR3 is 16 amino acids. CDR1 and CDR2 (germline): DFQATT, SNEGSKA (reference sequence). V lost 4 bases, J lost 0 bases, and 6 bases stayed unmatched. This CDR3 reads CSAMDRGDYSNQPQHF. CDR3 bases: TGCAGTGCTATGGACAGGGGGGACTATAGCAATCAGCCCCAGCATTTT.

In this sample, this clonotype turned up many times. The genes are TRBV15 and TRBJ1-1; 9 bases agree with TRBD1. This CDR3 contains 15 residues. The junction had 10 bases not matched to a gene; V was cut back by 1 base and J by 10 bases. In germline, CDR1 is LNHNV, CDR2 YYDKDF (reference sequence). CDR3 DNA: TGTGCCACCAGCAGAGCCCTGGACAGGGGTGGAGTAGCTTTCTTT. Its protein product is CATSRALDRGGVAFF.

This clonotype was seen many times. The chain recombines TRBV28 with TRBJ1-2; no clear D. V gave up 6 bases and J gave up 7 bases, with 12 bases separating them. This CDR3 region has 12 residues. CDR1 and CDR2 from the germline V gene are MDHEN and SYDVKM. The CDR3 DNA is TGTGCCAGCAGGGTAAGCCCAACTGGCTACACCTTC. It is translated as CASRVSPTGYTF.

This clonotype was picked up many times. The gene calls are TRBV20-1 and TRBJ2-1; TRBD1 aligns across 9 bases. The CDR3 has 13 amino acids. Germline assignment: CDR1 DFQATT and CDR2 SNEGSKA (reference sequence). Trimming took 6 bases from V and 12 from J; bases not matched to a gene: 12. The CDR3 sequence is CSATTGGISGQFF. CDR3 in DNA: TGCAGTGCAACGACAGGGGGTATTTCGGGGCAGTTCTTC.

In its sample, this clonotype was seen a few times. The rearrangement uses TRBV7-8 and TRBJ2-2, with 10 positions matching TRBD2. Germline values: CDR1 SGHVS, CDR2 FQNEAQ. The CDR3 contains 16 residues. With V trimmed by 4 bases and J by 5 bases, 7 bases remained unmatched. CDR3 sequence reads: CASSSSSGRVTGELFF. Here the CDR3 DNA reads TGTGCCAGCAGCTCCTCTAGCGGGAGAGTTACCGGGGAGCTGTTTTTT.

In its sample, this clonotype was seen many times. J is TRBJ2-1 and V is TRBV9; D uncertain. Germline-derived CDR1 and CDR2 are SGDLS and YYNGEE. The CDR3 loop spans 15 amino acids. V lost 1 base, J lost 4 bases, and 12 bases lay in between. CDR3 coding DNA: TGTGCCAGCAGCGTAATCGACTGGCCGTACAATGAGCAGTTCTTC. This sequence encodes CASSVIDWPYNEQFF. The full variable domain, rest sourced from reference TRBV9 and TRBJ2-1, is DSGVTQTPKHLITATGQRVTLRCSPRSGDLSVYWYQQSLDQGLQFLIQYYNGEERAKGNILERFSAQQFPDLHSELNLSSLELGDSALYFCASSVIDWPYNEQFFGPGTRLTVL.

The genes are TRBV20-1 and TRBJ2-1; TRBD2 matches at 10 bases. In germline, CDR1 is DFQATT, CDR2 SNEGSKA (reference sequence). The CDR3 consists of 17 residues. V was pared by 1 base and J by 6 bases, with 12 bases of the junction left unmatched. Here the CDR3 reads CSARARSSGRAPNEQFF. The CDR3 DNA follows: TGCAGTGCTAGAGCCCGGTCCAGCGGGAGGGCCCCCAATGAGCAGTTCTTC.

The table lists this clonotype with many counts. CDR3 protein: CASSYSGDTQYF. In nucleotides, the CDR3 is TGTGCCAGCAGTTACTCAGGAGATACGCAGTATTTT. The chain is built from TRBV6-6 and TRBJ2-3; D gene uncertain. The CDR3 is 12 residues long. V dropped 0 bases and J dropped 5 bases, with 3 bases sitting between them. Germline V gives CDR1 MNHNY, CDR2 SVGAGI (reference sequence).

This clonotype was observed many times. The chain links TRBV20-1 to TRBJ2-1; D unclear. Germline CDR1 reads DFQATT; CDR2 reads SNEGSKA (reference sequence). V was shortened by 4 bases and J by 0 bases, with 10 bases between the two germline ends. The CDR3 loop spans 14 amino acids. The CDR3 DNA follows: TGCAGTGCTAAACTTGCAAGCTCCTACAATGAGCAGTTCTTC. Protein sequence: CSAKLASSYNEQFF.

In its sample, this clonotype was seen many times. This chain joins TRBV6-1 and TRBJ2-1; 11 nucleotides line up with TRBD1. The V segment lost 8 bases and the J segment 5 bases; nucleotides outside the gene matches: 8. The CDR3 has 15 amino acids. Germline V gene sequence: CDR1 MNHNS, CDR2 SASEGT. The CDR3 reads CASGLGDRGNNEQFF. CDR3 sequence (DNA): TGTGCCAGCGGGTTAGGGGACAGGGGGAACAATGAGCAGTTCTTC.

This clonotype was picked up many times. The V gene is TRBV28, the J gene TRBJ1-2, with D unresolved. CDR3 length: 12 residues. The V gene's germline CDR1 is MDHEN and CDR2 SYDVKM. V was pared by 8 bases and J by 3 bases, with 10 bases between. The CDR3 DNA follows: TGTGCCAGCGGAAGGGCAGACTATGGCTACACCTTC. Its protein product is CASGRADYGYTF.

The genes are TRBV4-1 and TRBJ2-3; 7 nucleotides agree with TRBD2. The CDR3 consists of 16 residues. Germline trimming cut 0 bases from V and 1 base from J; bases unmatched to any gene: 4. Germline-derived CDR1 and CDR2 are MGHRA and YSYEKL. The CDR3 nucleotides read TGCGCCAGCAGCCAAGAACGTAGCGGGCGCACAGATACGCAGTATTTT. It translates to CASSQERSGRTDTQYF.

Many counts were recorded for this clonotype. The chain combines TRBV7-2 with TRBJ1-1; possibly TRBD1 for D (6 bases). Deletions cut 4 bases from V and 5 bases from J, with 11 bases between. The CDR3 extends over 13 amino acids. Germline-derived CDR1 and CDR2 are SGHTA and FQGNSA. The CDR3 coding sequence is TGTGCCAGCAGCTACAGGGTGCAAACTGAAGCTTTCTTT. This codes for CASSYRVQTEAFF.